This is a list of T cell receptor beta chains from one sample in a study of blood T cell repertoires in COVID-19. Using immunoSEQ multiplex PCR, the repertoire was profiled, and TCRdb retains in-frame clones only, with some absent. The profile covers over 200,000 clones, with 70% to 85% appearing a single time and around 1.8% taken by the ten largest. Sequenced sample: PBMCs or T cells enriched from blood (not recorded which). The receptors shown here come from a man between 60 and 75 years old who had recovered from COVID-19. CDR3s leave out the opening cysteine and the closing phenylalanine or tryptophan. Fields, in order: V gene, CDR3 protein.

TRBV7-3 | ASSLKGLGGTQY
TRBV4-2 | ASSQGQDYEQY
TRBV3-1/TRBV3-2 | ASSQVIERGSTDTQY
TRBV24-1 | ATRQGMNTEAF
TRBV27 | ASSLSGQVPDTQY
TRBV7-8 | ASSLLGQGASAGELF
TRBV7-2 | ASSFAGGRETQY
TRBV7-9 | ASSSGTTNTGELF
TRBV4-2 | ASSPDRGRRGEKLF
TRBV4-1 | ASSQGGPGGGETQY
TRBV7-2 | ASSLGQGDNSPLH
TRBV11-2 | ASSLDPPWGGNNEKLF
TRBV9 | ASSLRQGMETQY
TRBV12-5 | ASGQGQGAGTGELF
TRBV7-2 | ASSSDRVFSPLH
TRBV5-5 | ASSLEGQGNYGYT
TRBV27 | ASSLYGTGNEKLF
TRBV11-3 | ASSLGAGGRQETQY
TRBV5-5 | ASSRESGTGLNTIY
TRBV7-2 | ASSGGTSGVETQY
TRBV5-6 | ASSLVGVSAGTNEKLF
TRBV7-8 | ASSLVRTGGILFEQY
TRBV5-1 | ASSRQGAPGDTEAF
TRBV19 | ASSPTRDRVDPYGYT
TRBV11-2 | ASSPMTGGGEAF
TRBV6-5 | ASSLKGAGEKLF
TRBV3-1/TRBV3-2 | ASSQDFTGGREQY
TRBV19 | ASSIFSSSGANVLT
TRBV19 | ASSGAGSGQPQH
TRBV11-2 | ASSLDSSSYNEQF
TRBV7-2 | ASSYDRVAGYT
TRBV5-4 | ASSPGVQGMDGYT
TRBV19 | ASSIFFDWGQNTGELF
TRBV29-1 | SVDGDREGTEAF
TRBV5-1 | ASSLDGTGGTNYGYT
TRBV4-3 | ASSQRTGDYGYT
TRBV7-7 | ASSLAGGQGVETQY
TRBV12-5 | ASEESGVGETQY
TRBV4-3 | ASSQSLGRFYGNEKLF
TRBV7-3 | ASSLMGTPNYEQY
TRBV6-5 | ASRQTGANYGYT
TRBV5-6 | ASSWGQGQETQY
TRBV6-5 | ASSHGTGAF
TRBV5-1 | ASSLAGGNTEAF
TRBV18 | ASSPSRQTNTEAF
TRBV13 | ASSLARQGNQETQY
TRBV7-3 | ASSLAGARTEAF
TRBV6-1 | ASSEFTRAQWLSTDTQY
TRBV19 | ASSRVGGGLTFGYT
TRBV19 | ASSSRQGEETQY